A single sample is the source of the 27 T cell receptor beta chains below, sequenced in a study of cytomegalovirus exposure and HLA in healthy donors. A multiplex PCR was run with 60 Vbeta primers and 13 Jbeta primers. Here immunoSEQ multiplex PCR was the method, and the copy in TCRdb shows in-frame clones only, minus some. The sample includes roughly 63,000 clones, 65% to 75% of them seen just once. The sequenced material came from PBMCs. The receptors derive from a man in his fifties or sixties in good health and CMV-seropositive.

V is TRBV7-6 and J is TRBJ2-7, with 10 bases that match TRBD2. CDR3 length: 18 amino acids. The junction had 12 bases not matched to a gene; V was cut back by 1 base and J by 3 bases. In germline, CDR1 is SGHVS, CDR2 FNYEAQ. Here the CDR3 reads CASSLDREREGYNYEQYF. The CDR3 DNA is TGTGCCAGCAGCTTAGATAGGGAGCGGGAGGGATATAACTACGAGCAGTACTTC. Full variable domain (remainder filled in from reference TRBV7-6 and TRBJ2-7): GAGVSQSPRYKVTKRGQDVALRCDPISGHVSLYWYRQALGQGPEFLTYFNYEAQQDKSGLPNDRFSAERPEGSISTLTIQRTEQRDSAMYRCASSLDREREGYNYEQYFGPGTRLTVT.

The chain recombines TRBV18 with TRBJ2-3; TRBD2 matches at 9 bases. This CDR3 has 18 amino acids. CDR1 KGHSH and CDR2 LQKENI come from the germline V gene. J lost 5 bases, V lost 2 bases, and 14 bases had no gene match. Here the CDR3 reads CASSPIVTLAGLGDTQYF. The CDR3 DNA follows: TGTGCCAGCTCACCAATTGTTACGCTAGCGGGGCTGGGAGATACGCAGTATTTT.

The rearrangement uses TRBV10-3 and TRBJ2-7; TRBD1 aligns across 7 bases. V was pared by 5 bases and J by 12 bases, with 7 bases of the junction left unmatched. The CDR3 has 11 residues. CDR1 ENHRY and CDR2 SYGVKD come from the germline V gene. CDR3 amino acids: CAISRGTDRYF. In nucleotides, the CDR3 is TGTGCCATCAGTCGAGGGACAGACCGGTACTTC.

The V gene is TRBV7-2, the J gene TRBJ1-3; D is uncertain. This CDR3 comprises 11 residues. V shed 1 base and J shed 14 bases, with 9 bases lying between them. Germline lookup yields CDR1 SGHTA and CDR2 FQGNSA. The CDR3 DNA sequence: TGTGCCAGCAGCTTAGACACGATCGTATATTTT. It is translated as CASSLDTIVYF.

A few counts support this clone. The V call is TRBV4-1, the J call TRBJ2-5; 7 nucleotides line up with TRBD2. The junction had 9 bases not matched to a gene; V was cut back by 0 bases and J by 2 bases. The germline V gene has CDR1 MGHRA and CDR2 YSYEKL. The CDR3 runs to 17 residues. This chain's CDR3 is CASSQDPPGLLQETQYF. In nucleotides, the CDR3 is TGCGCCAGCAGCCAAGATCCCCCGGGACTACTTCAAGAGACCCAGTACTTC.

In regard to this clone: No conserved phenylalanine or tryptophan ends this CDR3, so it is likely a read error. V gene TRBV15 combines with J gene TRBJ1-5; 9 positions agree with TRBD1. CDR1 LNHNV and CDR2 YYDKDF come from the germline V gene (reference sequence). Trimming took 1 base from V and 4 from J; bases not matched to a gene: 2. This CDR3 is 15 amino acids long. CDR3 sequence (DNA): TGTGCCACCAGCAGAGCCGGACAGGGGAATCAGCCCCAGCATGTT. Amino acids: CATSRAGQGNQPQHV.

The V call is TRBV5-4, the J call TRBJ2-7, with 7 nucleotides matching TRBD1. The germline V gene encodes CDR1 SGHNT and CDR2 YYREEE (reference sequence). The CDR3 has 13 residues. V trimming: 3 bases; J trimming: 3 bases; junction bases outside the gene matches: 3. The CDR3 sequence: CASSSGQIYEQYF. CDR3 sequence (DNA): TGTGCCAGCAGCTCGGGACAGATCTACGAGCAGTACTTC. The full variable domain, rest sourced from reference TRBV5-4 and TRBJ2-7, is ETGVTQSPTHLIKTRGQQVTLRCSSQSGHNTVSWYQQALGQGPQFIFQYYREEENGRGNFPPRFSGLQFPNYSSELNVNALELDDSALYLCASSSGQIYEQYFGPGTRLTVT.

This sequence joins TRBV7-3 and TRBJ2-7, with D possibly TRBD2 on 5 matching bases. Trimming removed 1 base at V and 3 bases at J, with 16 bases between. This CDR3 is 16 amino acids long. Germline CDR1 and CDR2: SGHTA and FQGTGA. The CDR3 spells CASSLRSRVEGYEQYF. The CDR3 DNA sequence: TGTGCCAGCAGCTTAAGGTCCCGGGTCGAGGGCTACGAGCAGTACTTC.

The chain has TRBV7-2 and TRBJ2-1; D may be TRBD1 (7 bases). The length of the CDR3 is 14 residues. V lost 5 bases and J lost 7, with 15 bases in between. Germline CDR1 and CDR2: SGHTA and FQGNSA. DNA for the CDR3: TGTGCCAGCAGCCGATCGACAGGGAGGAATGAGCAGTTCTTC. Protein: CASSRSTGRNEQFF.

This clone has more than one count but fewer than ten. The chain employs TRBV30 and TRBJ1-3; D ambiguous. Per the germline V gene, CDR1 is GTSNPN and CDR2 is SVGIG (reference sequence). Trimming stripped 5 bases from V and 2 bases from J, with 10 bases between. The CDR3 has 13 residues. The CDR3, as DNA: TGTGCCTGGGGAGGGATGGCTGGAAACACCATATATTTT. Protein: CAWGGMAGNTIYF.

The rearrangement links TRBV27 to TRBJ1-1; D is possibly TRBD1 (5 bases). Germline lookup yields CDR1 MNHEY and CDR2 SMNVEV (reference sequence). V was shortened by 6 bases and J by 2 bases, with 13 bases between the two germline ends. CDR3 length equals 14 residues. The CDR3 DNA reads TGTGCCAGCAGCCCCAGACAGAGAAACACTGAAGCTTTCTTT. It yields the protein CASSPRQRNTEAFF.

This rearrangement joins TRBV5-1 to TRBJ1-1; D perhaps matches TRBD1 (6 bases). The V and J ends lost 3 bases and 6 bases respectively, with 18 bases between them. CDR1 is SGHRS, CDR2 YFSETQ, per germline. The CDR3 has 15 residues. CDR3 DNA sequence: TGCGCCAGCAGCTCTTTGGGGCAGGGGAGGGCTGAAGCTTTCTTT. Translating gives CASSSLGQGRAEAFF.

The rearrangement joins TRBV30 to TRBJ2-5, with 9 nucleotides matching TRBD1. Germline V gene sequence: CDR1 GTSNPN, CDR2 SVGIG (reference sequence). With V trimmed by 2 bases and J by 3 bases, 10 bases remained unmatched. The CDR3 is 16 amino acids. The CDR3 sequence is CAWSPRTGASKETQYF. The CDR3 DNA sequence: TGTGCCTGGAGTCCGCGGACAGGGGCGAGTAAAGAGACCCAGTACTTC.

The gene calls are TRBV29-1 and TRBJ1-1, with 7 bases lining up with TRBD1. The CDR3 runs 13 residues. CDR1 is SQVTM, CDR2 ANQGSEA, per germline. J lost 7 bases, V lost 6 bases, and 11 bases had no gene match. CDR3: CSVRRQGYNEAFF. The DNA for the CDR3 is TGCAGCGTCAGACGACAGGGATATAATGAAGCTTTCTTT.

This chain joins TRBV18 and TRBJ1-1; TRBD1 is a possible D gene (5 bases). CDR3 size: 15 residues. Trimming stripped 1 base from V and 6 bases from J, with 15 bases between. CDR1 is KGHSH and CDR2 is LQKENI in the germline V gene. The DNA for the CDR3 is TGTGCCAGCTCACCACGAGCAGGGCCTCCTGCTGAAGCTTTCTTT. Protein product: CASSPRAGPPAEAFF.

The rearrangement links TRBV10-2 to TRBJ2-7, with D hard to call. V lost 4 bases, J lost 5 bases, and 24 bases lay in between. Germline CDR1 and CDR2: WSHSY and SAAADI. The CDR3 has 17 amino acids. DNA for the CDR3: TGCGCCAGCAGTGTTTTTCTGGCGGCACCAGAGATGAACGAGCAGTACTTC. Its translation is CASSVFLAAPEMNEQYF.

This clone occurred once. The chain has TRBV27 and TRBJ2-5; TRBD1 agrees at 9 bases. Germline V gene data show CDR1 as MNHEY and CDR2 as SMNVEV (reference sequence). The trim removed 4 bases at V and 5 bases at J, leaving 17 bases unmatched. The CDR3 runs to 18 residues. This chain's CDR3 is CASSSPAPGTGSQETQYF. CDR3 nucleotides: TGTGCCAGCAGTTCTCCCGCCCCCGGGACAGGGTCACAGGAGACCCAGTACTTC.

J is TRBJ1-2 and V is TRBV7-2, with TRBD1 identical over 8 bases. V shed 5 bases, J shed 0 bases, and the junction held 11 bases outside the gene matches. Germline V lookup: CDR1 SGHTA, CDR2 FQGNSA. The CDR3 has 17 residues. As DNA, the CDR3 is TGTGCCAGCAGCGCGTTCCGGGACAGGACCACTAACTATGGCTACACCTTC. It specifies CASSAFRDRTTNYGYTF.

The chain has TRBV6-5 and TRBJ1-5, with a possible D match to TRBD1 (6 bases). CDR1 and CDR2 from the germline V gene are MNHEY and SVGAGI. The V gene lost 6 bases and the J gene lost 3 bases, with 12 bases spanning the gap. The CDR3 sequence is 14 residues long. CDR3 in DNA: TGTGCCAGCAGGGACAGCCTAAACAATCAGCCCCAGCATTTT. Its translation: CASRDSLNNQPQHF.

The chain uses TRBV7-7 and TRBJ2-3, with TRBD1 matching over 10 bases. CDR1 is SSHAT, CDR2 FNYEAQ, per germline (reference sequence). The length of the CDR3 is 16 residues. V gave up 6 bases and J gave up 6 bases; unmatched junction bases: 12. In DNA form, the CDR3 reads TGTGCCAGCAGTCCGACAGGGGGCGGGAGTGGGGATACGCAGTATTTT. Its translation: CASSPTGGGSGDTQYF.

This chain uses TRBV2 with TRBJ2-5; 10 bases are shared with TRBD1. Germline V gene sequence: CDR1 SNHLY, CDR2 FYNNEI. The CDR3 totals 16 residues. Trimming cost V 6 bases and J 1 base; bases outside gene matches: 8. Written as DNA, the CDR3 is TGTGCCAGCAGGAGGGGGACAGGGGTTGTCCAAGAGACCCAGTACTTC. It translates to CASRRGTGVVQETQYF.

The chain couples TRBV30 to TRBJ1-1; a possible D gene is TRBD1 (5 bases). The CDR3 length is 13 residues. V lost 1 base to trimming and J lost 2 bases, with 8 bases between them. The germline CDR1 and CDR2 sequences are GTSNPN and SVGIG (reference sequence). Here the CDR3 reads CAWSEGLNTEAFF. In DNA, the CDR3 is TGTGCCTGGAGTGAGGGGCTTAACACTGAAGCTTTCTTT.

The chain recombines TRBV29-1 with TRBJ1-4; 10 positions agree with TRBD1. This CDR3 is 15 amino acids long. The V gene end was trimmed by 7 bases and the J gene end by 5 bases; junction bases not matched to a gene: 10. Germline V lookup: CDR1 SQVTM, CDR2 ANQGSEA. CDR3 DNA sequence: TGCAGCGCTGGGAGGGACAGGGGCCCCAATGAAAAACTGTTTTTT. It translates to CSAGRDRGPNEKLFF. Full variable domain (rest looked up from reference TRBV29-1 and TRBJ1-4): SAVISQKPSRDICQRGTSLTIQCQVDSQVTMMFWYRQQPGQSLTLIATANQGSEATYESGFVIDKFPISRPNLTFSTLTVSNMSPEDSSIYLCSAGRDRGPNEKLFFGSGTQLSVL.

This clone was recorded once. The rearrangement links TRBV6-1 to TRBJ2-1, with no clear D. This CDR3 has 15 residues. Germline CDR1 and CDR2: MNHNS and SASEGT. V lost 1 base and J 2 bases, leaving 9 bases between the germline ends. CDR3 sequence: CASSEEQYTYNEQFF. The CDR3, as DNA: TGTGCCAGCAGTGAAGAACAGTACACCTACAATGAGCAGTTCTTC.

This chain uses TRBV6-5 with TRBJ2-7; maybe TRBD1 (6 bases). The germline V gene has CDR1 MNHEY and CDR2 SVGAGI. The CDR3 has 12 amino acids. V lost 7 bases to trimming and J lost 3 bases, with 10 bases between them. CDR3 coding DNA: TGTGCCAGCACAGGGACATACTACGAGCAGTACGTC. It translates to CASTGTYYEQYV.

The chain employs TRBV6-4 and TRBJ2-7; D remains ambiguous. This CDR3 contains 13 residues. The V gene lost 6 bases and the J gene lost 2 bases, with 11 bases spanning the gap. The germline V gene encodes CDR1 MRHNA and CDR2 SNTAGT. In nucleotides, the CDR3 is TGTGCCAGCAGGGTTATAGAGCCCTACGAGCAGTACTTC. It translates to CASRVIEPYEQYF.

The rearrangement uses TRBV6-6 and TRBJ1-3; the match to TRBD1 covers 9 bases. Germline V gene sequence: CDR1 MNHNY, CDR2 SVGAGI (reference sequence). The J segment lost 4 bases and the V segment lost 6 bases, leaving 7 bases of the junction unmatched. CDR3 length: 15 amino acids. The CDR3 coding sequence is TGTGCCAGCAGGCCGGGACAGGGTTACGGAAACACCATATATTTT. Encoded protein: CASRPGQGYGNTIYF.